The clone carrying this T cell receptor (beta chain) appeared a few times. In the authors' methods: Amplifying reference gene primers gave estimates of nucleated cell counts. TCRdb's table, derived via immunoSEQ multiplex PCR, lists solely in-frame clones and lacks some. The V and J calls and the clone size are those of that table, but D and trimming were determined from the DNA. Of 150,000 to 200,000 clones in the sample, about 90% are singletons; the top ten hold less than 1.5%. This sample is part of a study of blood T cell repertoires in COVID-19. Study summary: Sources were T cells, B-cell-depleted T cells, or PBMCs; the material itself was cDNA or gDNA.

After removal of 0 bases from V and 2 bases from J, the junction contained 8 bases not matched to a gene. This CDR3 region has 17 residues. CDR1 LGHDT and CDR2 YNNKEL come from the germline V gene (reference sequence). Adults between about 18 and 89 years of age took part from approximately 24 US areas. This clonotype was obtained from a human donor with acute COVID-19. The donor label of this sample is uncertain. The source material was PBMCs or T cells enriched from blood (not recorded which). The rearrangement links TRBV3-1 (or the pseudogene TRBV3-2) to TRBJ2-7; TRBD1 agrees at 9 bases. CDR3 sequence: CASSQDLRTGGPYEQYF. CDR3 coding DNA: TGTGCCAGCAGCCAAGATCTAAGAACAGGGGGCCCCTACGAGCAGTACTTC.